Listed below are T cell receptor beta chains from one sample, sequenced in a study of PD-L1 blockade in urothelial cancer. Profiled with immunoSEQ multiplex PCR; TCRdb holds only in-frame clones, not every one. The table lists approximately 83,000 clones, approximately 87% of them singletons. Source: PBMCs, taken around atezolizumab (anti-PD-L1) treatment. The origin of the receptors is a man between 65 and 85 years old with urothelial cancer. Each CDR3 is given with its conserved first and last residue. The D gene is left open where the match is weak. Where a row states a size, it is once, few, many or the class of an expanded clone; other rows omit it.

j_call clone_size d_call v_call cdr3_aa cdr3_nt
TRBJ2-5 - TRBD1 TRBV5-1 CASSSWARTGKFETQYF TGCGCCAGCAGCTCTTGGGCCCGGACAGGGAAGTTCGAGACCCAGTACTTC
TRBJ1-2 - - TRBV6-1 CAISEAVPNYGYTF TGTGCCATCAGTGAGGCAGTACCTAACTATGGCTACACCTTC
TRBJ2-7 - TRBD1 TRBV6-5 CASSYRQGYEQYF TGTGCCAGCTCCTACCGACAGGGCTACGAGCAGTACTTC
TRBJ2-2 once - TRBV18 CASSYGGASTPGELFF TGTGCCAGCTCATATGGCGGGGCCTCGACACCCGGGGAGCTGTTTTTT
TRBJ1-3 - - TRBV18 CASSPTPDSSGNTIYF TGTGCCAGCTCACCAACCCCGGACAGCTCTGGAAACACCATATATTTT
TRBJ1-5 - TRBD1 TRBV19 CASTDRGRFLYSNQPQHF TGTGCCAGTACCGACAGGGGGCGATTCCTTTATAGCAATCAGCCCCAGCATTTT
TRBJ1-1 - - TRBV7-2 CASSIGGNTEAFF TGTGCCAGCAGCATCGGGGGGAACACTGAAGCTTTCTTT
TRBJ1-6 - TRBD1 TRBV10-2 CASSDRIGDRALRPLHF TGCGCCAGCAGTGATCGGATAGGGGACAGGGCTTTGAGACCCCTCCACTTT
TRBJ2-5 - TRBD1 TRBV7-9 CASSASDRDQETQYF TGTGCCAGCAGCGCATCGGACAGGGACCAAGAGACCCAGTACTTC
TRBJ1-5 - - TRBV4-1 CASSQERLGADQPQHF TGCGCCAGCAGCCAAGAACGGTTGGGGGCTGATCAGCCCCAGCATTTT
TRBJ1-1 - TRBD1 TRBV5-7 CASSSRRTGLTEAFF TGTGCCAGCAGCTCCCGGAGGACAGGGCTCACTGAAGCTTTCTTT
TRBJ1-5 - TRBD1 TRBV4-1 CASSQRTGGDQPQHF TGCGCCAGCAGCCAACGGACAGGGGGCGATCAGCCCCAGCATTTT
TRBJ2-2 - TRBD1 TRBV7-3 CASSSRGGRTGELFF TGTGCCAGCAGTAGTAGAGGGGGCCGGACCGGGGAGCTGTTTTTT
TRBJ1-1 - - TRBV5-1 CASSPGGGSNTEAFF TGCGCCAGCAGCCCCGGTGGGGGCAGTAACACTGAAGCTTTCTTT
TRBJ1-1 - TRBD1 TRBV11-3 CASSLRRGPRNTEAFF TGTGCCAGCAGCTTAAGGAGGGGGCCGAGGAACACTGAAGCTTTCTTT
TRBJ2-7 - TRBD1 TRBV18 CASSRQGASSYEQYF TGTGCCAGCTCGCGACAGGGCGCCAGCTCCTACGAGCAGTACTTC
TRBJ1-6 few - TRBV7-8 CASSLEGYPNSPLHF TGTGCCAGCAGCTTAGAGGGGTACCCCAATTCACCCCTCCACTTT
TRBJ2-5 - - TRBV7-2 CASSRDFQETQYF TGTGCCAGCAGCCGGGACTTCCAAGAGACCCAGTACTTC
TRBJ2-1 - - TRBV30 CAWSVYNEQFF TGTGCCTGGAGCGTTTATAATGAGCAGTTCTTC
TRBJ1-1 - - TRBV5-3 CARSPEVGANEAFF TGTGCCAGAAGCCCCGAGGTGGGGGCTAATGAAGCTTTCTTT
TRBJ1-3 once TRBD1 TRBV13 CASSRTGDRGSGNTIYF TGTGCCAGCAGCCGGACAGGGGATCGGGGCTCTGGAAACACCATATATTTT
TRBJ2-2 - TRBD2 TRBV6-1 CASSAGGDTGELFF TGTGCCAGCAGCGCCGGGGGGGACACCGGGGAGCTGTTTTTT
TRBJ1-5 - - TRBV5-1 CASSPTPGGNQPQHF TGCGCCAGCAGCCCTACTCCCGGGGGGAATCAGCCCCAGCATTTT
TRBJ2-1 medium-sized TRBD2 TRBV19 CASSVSSSGGNEQFF TGTGCCAGTAGTGTTTCATCTAGCGGGGGGAATGAGCAGTTCTTC
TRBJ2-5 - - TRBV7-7 CASSRGRGPQETQYF TGTGCCAGCAGCCGCGGCCGGGGTCCCCAAGAGACCCAGTACTTC
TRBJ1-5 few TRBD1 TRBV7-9 CASRGQGNQPQHF TGTGCCAGCAGAGGACAGGGCAATCAGCCCCAGCATTTT
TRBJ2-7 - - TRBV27 CASSLRLTNSISYEQYF TGTGCCAGCAGTTTACGCTTGACAAACTCCATTTCCTACGAGCAGTACTTC
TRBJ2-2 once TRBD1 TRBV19 CASSIGTGGFGELFF TGTGCCAGTAGTATAGGGACAGGGGGCTTCGGGGAGCTGTTTTTT
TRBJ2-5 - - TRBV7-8 CASSAGTRQETQYF TGTGCCAGCAGCGCAGGGACACGTCAAGAGACCCAGTACTTC
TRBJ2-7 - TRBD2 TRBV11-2 CASTTSSSYEQYF TGTGCCAGCACGACTAGCTCCAGTTACGAGCAGTACTTC
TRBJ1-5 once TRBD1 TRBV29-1 CSVVTGGANQPQHF TGCAGCGTGGTGACAGGGGGCGCGAATCAGCCCCAGCATTTT
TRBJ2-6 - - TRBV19 CASSSQGRGAEGANVLTF TGTGCCAGTAGTTCACAGGGACGAGGGGCAGAAGGGGCCAACGTCCTGACTTTC
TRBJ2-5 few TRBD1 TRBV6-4 CANLAPTGRRETQYF TGTGCCAACTTAGCACCGACAGGGAGAAGAGAGACCCAGTACTTC
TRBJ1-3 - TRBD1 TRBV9 CASSVQDRGSSGNTIYF TGTGCCAGCAGCGTACAGGACAGGGGAAGTTCTGGAAACACCATATATTTT
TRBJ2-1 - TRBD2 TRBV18 CASSPPIAGNEQFF TGTGCCAGCTCACCACCAATAGCGGGGAATGAGCAGTTCTTC
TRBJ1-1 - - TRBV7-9 CASSFQTRSNTEAFF TGTGCCAGCAGCTTCCAGACGCGGAGTAACACTGAAGCTTTCTTT
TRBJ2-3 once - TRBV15 CATSRDIQNTQYF TGTGCCACCAGCAGAGATATACAAAATACGCAGTATTTT
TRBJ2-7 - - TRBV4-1 CASSQDTVITYEQYF TGCGCCAGCAGCCAAGATACAGTGATTACCTACGAGCAGTACTTC
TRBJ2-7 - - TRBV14 CASSQDLVDEQYF TGTGCCAGCAGCCAAGACTTAGTGGACGAGCAGTACTTC
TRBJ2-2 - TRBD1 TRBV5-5 CASSVDRGQDTGELFF TGTGCCAGCAGCGTTGACAGGGGGCAGGACACCGGGGAGCTGTTTTTT
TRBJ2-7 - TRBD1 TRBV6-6 CASSMYLGQAAGEQYF TGTGCCAGCAGTATGTACCTGGGACAGGCAGCGGGCGAGCAGTACTTC
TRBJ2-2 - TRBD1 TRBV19 CASRQGASTGELFF TGTGCCAGTAGGCAGGGGGCTTCCACCGGGGAGCTGTTTTTT
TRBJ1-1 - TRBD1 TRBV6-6 CASQKDRVPEAFF TGTGCCAGCCAAAAGGACAGGGTACCTGAAGCTTTCTTT
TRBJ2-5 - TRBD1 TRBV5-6 CASSDRDRVRSETQYF TGTGCCAGCAGCGACCGGGACAGGGTTAGATCAGAGACCCAGTACTTC
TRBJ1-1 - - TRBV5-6 CASSLDRGSAEAFF TGTGCCAGCAGCTTGGATCGGGGGTCGGCTGAAGCTTTCTTT
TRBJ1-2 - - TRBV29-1 CSVSGAPPNYGYTF TGCAGCGTTTCTGGGGCGCCCCCGAACTATGGCTACACCTTC